This TCR beta chain was captured by sequencing in a study of T-cell memory formation after mild COVID-19. Overall study context: In these data, TCR clusters were largely donor specific. Whole-study findings and limits: Contracting CD8+ clones were enriched in EMRA, CD4+ mainly in CM and EM.

This clonotype was picked up a small number of times. Its antigen is not identified. Deletions cut 2 bases from V and 4 bases from J, with 11 bases between. CDR1 MNHNY and CDR2 SVGAGI come from the germline V gene (reference sequence). The CDR3 totals 14 residues. MiXCR, run by TCRdb on the 5' RACE reads, gives a single entry per CDR3 protein. In the table there are around 250,000 distinct CDR3 sequences, roughly 16% of which are singletons. The origin of this receptor is a man aged 18 to 30 who had mild COVID-19 (a few samples of this study predate the infection). Cell type and time point are not known. The sequenced material came from PBMCs or a T cell subset sorted from them (not recorded which). The V and J genes are TRBV6-6 and TRBJ1-1; D perhaps matches TRBD1 (6 bases). The CDR3 bases are TGTGCCAGCAGTTACACTCAGGGGATCACTGAAGCTTTCTTT. Protein sequence: CASSYTQGITEAFF.